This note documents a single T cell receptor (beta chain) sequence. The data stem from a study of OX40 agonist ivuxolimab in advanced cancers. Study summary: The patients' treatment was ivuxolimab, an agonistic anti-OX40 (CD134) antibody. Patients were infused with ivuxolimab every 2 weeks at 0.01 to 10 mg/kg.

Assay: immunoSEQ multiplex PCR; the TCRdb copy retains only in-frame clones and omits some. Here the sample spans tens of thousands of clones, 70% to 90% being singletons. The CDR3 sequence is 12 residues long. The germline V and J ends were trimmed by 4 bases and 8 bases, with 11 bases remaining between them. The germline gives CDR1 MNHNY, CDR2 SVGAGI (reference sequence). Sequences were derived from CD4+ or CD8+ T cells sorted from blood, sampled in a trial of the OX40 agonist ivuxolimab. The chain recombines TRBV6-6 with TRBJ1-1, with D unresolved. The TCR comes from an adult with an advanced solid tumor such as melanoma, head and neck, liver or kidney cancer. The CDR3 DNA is TGTGCCAGCAGTTTCCTGGGGATCGAAGCTTTCTTT. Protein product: CASSFLGIEAFF.